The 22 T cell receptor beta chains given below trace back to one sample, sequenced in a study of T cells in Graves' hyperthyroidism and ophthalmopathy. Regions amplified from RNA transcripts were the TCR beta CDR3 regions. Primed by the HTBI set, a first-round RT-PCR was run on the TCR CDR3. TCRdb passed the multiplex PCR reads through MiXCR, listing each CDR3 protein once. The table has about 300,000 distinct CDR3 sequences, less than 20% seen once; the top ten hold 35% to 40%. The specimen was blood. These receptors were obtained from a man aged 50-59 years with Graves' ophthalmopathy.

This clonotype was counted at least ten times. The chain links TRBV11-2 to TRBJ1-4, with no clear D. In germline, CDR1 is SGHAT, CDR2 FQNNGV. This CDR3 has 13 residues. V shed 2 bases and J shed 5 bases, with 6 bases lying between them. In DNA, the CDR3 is TGTGCCAGCAGCTTACCGGGAAATGAAAAACTGTTTTTT. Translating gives CASSLPGNEKLFF.

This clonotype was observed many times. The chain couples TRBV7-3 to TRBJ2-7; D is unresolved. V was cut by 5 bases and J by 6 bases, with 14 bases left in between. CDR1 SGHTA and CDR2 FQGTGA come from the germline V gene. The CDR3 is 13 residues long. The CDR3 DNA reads TGTGCCAGCAGCATGGGCCAGTTAACCGAGCAGTACTTC. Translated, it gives CASSMGQLTEQYF.

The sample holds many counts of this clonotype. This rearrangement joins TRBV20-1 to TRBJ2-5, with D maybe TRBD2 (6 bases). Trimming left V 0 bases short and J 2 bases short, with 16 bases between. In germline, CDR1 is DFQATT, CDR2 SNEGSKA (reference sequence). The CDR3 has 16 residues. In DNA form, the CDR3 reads TGCAGTGCTAGAGATGTGAGGACTACAGCTCAAGAGACCCAGTACTTC. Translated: CSARDVRTTAQETQYF.

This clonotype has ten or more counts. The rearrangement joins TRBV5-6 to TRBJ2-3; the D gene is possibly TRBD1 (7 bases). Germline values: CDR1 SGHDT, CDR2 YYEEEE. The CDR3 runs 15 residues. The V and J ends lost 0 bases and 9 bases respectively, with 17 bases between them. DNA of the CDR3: TGTGCCAGCAGCTTGGCAGGGGGGACAGAGCGGACGCAGTATTTT. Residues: CASSLAGGTERTQYF. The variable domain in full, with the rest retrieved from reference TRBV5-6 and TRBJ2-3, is DAGVTQSPTHLIKTRGQQVTLRCSPKSGHDTVSWYQQALGQGPQFIFQYYEEEERQRGNFPDRFSGHQFPNYSSELNVNALLLGDSALYLCASSLAGGTERTQYFGPGTRLTVL.

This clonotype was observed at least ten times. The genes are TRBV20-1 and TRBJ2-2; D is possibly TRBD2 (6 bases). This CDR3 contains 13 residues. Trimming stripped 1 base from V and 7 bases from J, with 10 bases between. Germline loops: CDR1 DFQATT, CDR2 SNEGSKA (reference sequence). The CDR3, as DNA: TGCAGTGCTAGAGCGGGAGTGATCGGGGAGCTGTTTTTT. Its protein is CSARAGVIGELFF.

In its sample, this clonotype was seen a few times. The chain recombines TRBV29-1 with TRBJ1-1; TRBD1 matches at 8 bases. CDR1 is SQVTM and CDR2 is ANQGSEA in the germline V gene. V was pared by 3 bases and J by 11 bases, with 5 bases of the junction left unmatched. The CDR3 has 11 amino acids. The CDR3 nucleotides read TGCAGCGTTGATCAGGGACAGGTGGCTTTCTTT. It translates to CSVDQGQVAFF.

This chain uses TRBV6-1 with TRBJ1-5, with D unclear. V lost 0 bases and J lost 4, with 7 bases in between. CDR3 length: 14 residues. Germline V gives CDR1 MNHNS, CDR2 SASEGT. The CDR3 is CASSEAGVNQPQHF. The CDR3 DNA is TGTGCCAGCAGTGAAGCGGGCGTAAATCAGCCCCAGCATTTT.

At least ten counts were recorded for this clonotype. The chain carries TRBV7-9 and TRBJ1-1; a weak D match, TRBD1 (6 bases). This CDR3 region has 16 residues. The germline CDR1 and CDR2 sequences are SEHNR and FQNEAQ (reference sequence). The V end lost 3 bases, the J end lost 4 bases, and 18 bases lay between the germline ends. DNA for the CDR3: TGTGCCAGCAGCTTCGGAACCTTGGGGGCGCGCACTGAAGCTTTCTTT. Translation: CASSFGTLGARTEAFF.

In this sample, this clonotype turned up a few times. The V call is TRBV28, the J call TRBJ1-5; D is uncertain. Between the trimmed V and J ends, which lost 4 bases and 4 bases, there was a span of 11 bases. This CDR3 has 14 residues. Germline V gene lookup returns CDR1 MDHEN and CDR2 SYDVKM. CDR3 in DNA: TGTGCCAGCAGTTGGTCACGGGGAAATCAGCCCCAGCATTTT. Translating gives CASSWSRGNQPQHF.

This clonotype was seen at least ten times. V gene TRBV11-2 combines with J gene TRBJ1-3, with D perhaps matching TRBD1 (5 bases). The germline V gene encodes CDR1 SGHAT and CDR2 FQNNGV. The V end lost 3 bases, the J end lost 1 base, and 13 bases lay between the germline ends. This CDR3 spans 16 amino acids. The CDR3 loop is CASSFGGFGSGNTIYF. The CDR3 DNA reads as TGTGCCAGCAGCTTCGGGGGTTTTGGGTCTGGAAACACCATATATTTT.

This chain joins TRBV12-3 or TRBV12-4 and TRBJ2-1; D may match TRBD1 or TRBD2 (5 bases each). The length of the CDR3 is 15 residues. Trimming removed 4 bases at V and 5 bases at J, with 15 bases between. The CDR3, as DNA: TGTGCCAGCAGTTCTCGGGGCGGACCAAACAATGAGCAGTTCTTC. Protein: CASSSRGGPNNEQFF.

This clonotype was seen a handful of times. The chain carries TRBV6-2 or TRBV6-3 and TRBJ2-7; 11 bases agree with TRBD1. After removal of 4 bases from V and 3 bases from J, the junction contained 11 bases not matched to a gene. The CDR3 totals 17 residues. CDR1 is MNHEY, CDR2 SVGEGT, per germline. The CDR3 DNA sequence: TGTGCCAGCAGTTCCCTCTTAGGCGGGACAGGGGGCTACGAGCAGTACTTC. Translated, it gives CASSSLLGGTGGYEQYF.

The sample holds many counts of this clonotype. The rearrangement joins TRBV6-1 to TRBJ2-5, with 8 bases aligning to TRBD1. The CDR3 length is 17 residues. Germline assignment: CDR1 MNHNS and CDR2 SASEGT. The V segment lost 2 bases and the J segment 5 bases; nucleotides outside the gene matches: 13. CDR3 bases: TGTGCCAGCAGTGAATCCCCGGGACAGGCGATGAGGGAGACCCAGTACTTC. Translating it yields CASSESPGQAMRETQYF.

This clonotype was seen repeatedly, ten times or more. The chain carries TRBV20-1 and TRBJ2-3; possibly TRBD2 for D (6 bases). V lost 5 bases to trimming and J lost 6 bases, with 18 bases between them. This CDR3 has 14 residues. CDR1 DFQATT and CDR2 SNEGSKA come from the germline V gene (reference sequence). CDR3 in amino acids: CSAEPGAPLDTQYF. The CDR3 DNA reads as TGCAGTGCTGAGCCGGGAGCTCCCCTGGATACGCAGTATTTT.

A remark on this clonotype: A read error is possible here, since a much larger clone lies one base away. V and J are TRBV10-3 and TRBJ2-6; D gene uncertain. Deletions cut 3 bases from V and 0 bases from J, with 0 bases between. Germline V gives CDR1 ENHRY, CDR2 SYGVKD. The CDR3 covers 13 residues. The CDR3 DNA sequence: TGTGCCATCAGTGACTCTGGGGCCAACGTCCTGACTTTC. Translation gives CAISDSGANVLTF.

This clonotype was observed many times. In DNA, the CDR3 is TGTGCCACCAGAGACCAGGACAGGGAGGACTCACCCCTCCACTTT. Encoded protein: CATRDQDREDSPLHF. The chain couples TRBV15 to TRBJ1-6, with 8 positions matching TRBD1. Germline-derived CDR1 and CDR2 are LNHNV and YYDKDF (reference sequence). This CDR3 is built from 15 residues. J lost 10 bases, V lost 6 bases, and 11 bases had no gene match.

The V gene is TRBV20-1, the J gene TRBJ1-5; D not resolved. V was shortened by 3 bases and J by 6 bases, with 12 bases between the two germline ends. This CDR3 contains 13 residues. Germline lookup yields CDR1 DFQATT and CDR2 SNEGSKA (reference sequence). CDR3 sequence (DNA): TGCAGTGCTAGCCTCACGGGGATTCAGCCCCAGCATTTT. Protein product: CSASLTGIQPQHF.

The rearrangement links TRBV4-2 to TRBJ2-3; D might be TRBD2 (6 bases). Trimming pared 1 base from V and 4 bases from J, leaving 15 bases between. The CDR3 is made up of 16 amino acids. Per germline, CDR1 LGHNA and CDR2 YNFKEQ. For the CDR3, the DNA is TGTGCCAGCAGCCAAGGACAAGGGGTAGCGGCAGATACGCAGTATTTT. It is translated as CASSQGQGVAADTQYF.

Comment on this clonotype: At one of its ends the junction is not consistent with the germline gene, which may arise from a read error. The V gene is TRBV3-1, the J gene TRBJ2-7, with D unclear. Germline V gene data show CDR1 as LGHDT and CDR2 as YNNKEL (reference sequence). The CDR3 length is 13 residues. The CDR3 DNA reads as TGTGCCGGCAGCCTCTTCAGCTCCTACGAGCAGTACTTC. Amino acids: CAGSLFSSYEQYF.

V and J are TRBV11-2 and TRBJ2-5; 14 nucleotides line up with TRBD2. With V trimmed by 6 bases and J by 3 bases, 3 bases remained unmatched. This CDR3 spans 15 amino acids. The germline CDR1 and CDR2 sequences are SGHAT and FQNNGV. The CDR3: CASRSGLAGEETQYF. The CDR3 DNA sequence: TGTGCCAGCAGATCGGGACTAGCGGGGGAAGAGACCCAGTACTTC.

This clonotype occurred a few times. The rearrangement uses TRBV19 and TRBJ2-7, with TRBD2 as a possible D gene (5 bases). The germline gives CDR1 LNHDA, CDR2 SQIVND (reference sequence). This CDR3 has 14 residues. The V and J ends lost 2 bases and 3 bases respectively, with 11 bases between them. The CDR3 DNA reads TGTGCCAGTAGTATAACGGGGATCGGCTACGAGCAGTACTTC. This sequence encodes CASSITGIGYEQYF.

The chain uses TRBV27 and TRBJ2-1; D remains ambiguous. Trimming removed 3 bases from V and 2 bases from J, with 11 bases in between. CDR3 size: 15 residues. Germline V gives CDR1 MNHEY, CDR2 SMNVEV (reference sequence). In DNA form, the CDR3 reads TGTGCCAGCAGTTTTAGGCGGAGTCCCTACAATGAGCAGTTCTTC. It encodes CASSFRRSPYNEQFF.